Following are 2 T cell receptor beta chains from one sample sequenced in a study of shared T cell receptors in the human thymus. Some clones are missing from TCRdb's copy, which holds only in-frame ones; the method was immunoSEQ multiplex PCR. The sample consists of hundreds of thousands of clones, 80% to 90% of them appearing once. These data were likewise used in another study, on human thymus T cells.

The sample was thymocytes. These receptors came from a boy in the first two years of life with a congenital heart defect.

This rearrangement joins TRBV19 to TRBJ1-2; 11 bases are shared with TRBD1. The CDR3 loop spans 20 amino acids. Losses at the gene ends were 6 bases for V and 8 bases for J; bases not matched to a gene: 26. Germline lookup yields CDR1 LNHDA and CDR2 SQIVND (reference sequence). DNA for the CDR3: TGTGCCAGTAGCAGCACCCTAGATCGGACAGGGGGCCTGAACAATAGCGGCTACACCTTC. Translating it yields CASSSTLDRTGGLNNSGYTF.

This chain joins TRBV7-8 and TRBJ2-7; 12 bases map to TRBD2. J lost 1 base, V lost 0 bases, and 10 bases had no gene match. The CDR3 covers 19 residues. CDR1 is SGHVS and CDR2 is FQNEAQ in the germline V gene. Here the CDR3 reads CASSLALLAGGGRSYEQYF. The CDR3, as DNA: TGTGCCAGCAGCTTAGCGCTCCTAGCGGGAGGGGGGAGATCCTACGAGCAGTACTTC.